This T cell receptor (beta chain) originates from a study of regulatory T cells in long-lasting Graves disease. TCR beta libraries were built with iRepertoire HTBI primers and Arm-PCR of CDR3 regions. One entry per CDR3 protein, called by TCRdb with MiXCR from the multiplex PCR reads. This repertoire shows 550,000 to 600,000 distinct CDR3 sequences, about 16% found once; its top ten account for about 11%. This clonotype was counted between two and nine times. Its antigen is not known. General study findings and limits: New patients shared fewer public clonotypes (966) than persistent patients did (approximately 2,700).

Time point indicated: newly diagnosed GD, antithyroid drugs for less than 3 months. After RNA was extracted from PBMCs, the TCR library was made from it. These same records also appear under a second study, on T cells in Graves' hyperthyroidism and ophthalmopathy.

Sample: peripheral blood mononuclear cells (PBMCs), taken at new diagnosis, from a patient treated with antithyroid drugs. The clonotype originates from a man aged 18 to 30 with Graves disease.

The CDR3 DNA reads TGTGCCAGCAGTTTGGGTCCGTCGAACGAGCAGTACTTC. It translates to CASSLGPSNEQYF. This chain connects TRBV27 to TRBJ2-7, with unresolved D. The CDR3 runs 13 residues. Germline CDR1 and CDR2: MNHEY and SMNVEV (reference sequence). V was cut by 3 bases and J by 5 bases, with 11 bases left in between.